The clone carrying this T cell receptor beta chain has more than one count but fewer than ten. The sample comes from a study of graft-versus-host responses after intestinal transplantation. Study-level findings and limits: Patients who carried graft-donor T cell macrochimerism also had high graft-versus-host to host-versus-graft clonal ratios in their allografts.

The CDR3 has 13 amino acids. V lost 0 bases to trimming and J lost 1 base, with 3 bases between them. Per the germline V gene, CDR1 is SSHAT and CDR2 is FNYEAQ (reference sequence). The culture paired 200,000 irradiated violet-dye-labeled stimulators with 200,000 CFSE-labeled responders. After mixed lymphocyte reaction, dividing CD4+ and CD8+ responder T cells were sorted. Method: immunoSEQ multiplex PCR; TCRdb's copy keeps in-frame clones and lacks some. The table lists under 25,000 clones, about a third of them singletons. The sample consisted of alloreactive CD4+ T cells from a mixed lymphocyte reaction culture, taken before transplantation. Subset described: CFSE-low proliferating T cells sorted from roughly six-day pre-transplant mixed lymphocyte reaction (GvH or HvG direction). V and J are TRBV7-7 and TRBJ1-1; D uncertain. The clonotype comes from a human patient who was an organ donor for intestinal transplantation. The CDR3 coding sequence is TGTGCCAGCAGCTTAGCCTGGAACACTGAAGCTTTCTTT. Its protein product is CASSLAWNTEAFF.